The 8 T cell receptor beta chains listed next were all sequenced from one sample in a study of CD8+ T cells in alopecia areata. The authors extracted RNA and reverse transcribed it into cDNA as the sequencing template. Libraries were prepared by immunoSEQ multiplex PCR; TCRdb keeps only in-frame clonotypes and omits some of them. The sample consists of 85,000 to 95,000 clones, about three quarters of them appearing once. Treatment meaning: oral pan-JAK inhibitor, 5-10 mg twice daily. Sequenced here: CD8+ T cells sorted from blood, sampled around week 44, from a patient treated with tofacitinib. The receptor source for this set is a human donor with alopecia areata.

This chain uses TRBV4-1 with TRBJ2-1; 9 bases align to TRBD2. Germline CDR1 MGHRA, CDR2 YSYEKL. The CDR3 is made up of 18 amino acids. J lost 7 bases, V lost 0 bases, and 13 bases had no gene match. In DNA, the CDR3 is TGCGCCAGCAGCCAAGATGCCCCCCGGGCGGGGGGGTGGAATGAGCAGTTCTTC. Translation gives CASSQDAPRAGGWNEQFF.

This chain joins TRBV4-1 and TRBJ1-1, with D perhaps matching TRBD1 (6 bases). The CDR3 is 16 amino acids. Germline CDR1 reads MGHRA; CDR2 reads YSYEKL. Trimming stripped 1 base from V and 0 bases from J, with 12 bases between. CDR3 bases: TGCGCCAGCAGCCAAGTTTCCGGACAGATGAACACTGAAGCTTTCTTT. Its translation is CASSQVSGQMNTEAFF.

The chain has TRBV13 and TRBJ1-1; 7 bases are shared with TRBD1. The CDR3 runs to 14 residues. V dropped 5 bases and J dropped 2; count of bases not matched to a gene: 5. Germline V gives CDR1 PRHDT, CDR2 FYEKMQ (reference sequence). The CDR3 DNA follows: TGTGCCAGCAGCGAGGGACAGTATAACACTGAAGCTTTCTTT. Amino acid sequence: CASSEGQYNTEAFF.

J is TRBJ2-1 and V is TRBV30; the D is unclear. CDR1 is GTSNPN, CDR2 SVGIG, per germline (reference sequence). V lost 0 bases and J lost 9, with 6 bases in between. The CDR3 has 11 amino acids. CDR3 coding DNA: TGTGCCTGGAGTGTCGGCGGTGAGCAGTTCTTC. Protein sequence: CAWSVGGEQFF.

The gene calls are TRBV5-1 and TRBJ2-3; TRBD2 matches 7 bases. The V gene's germline CDR1 is SGHRS and CDR2 YFSETQ. The trim removed 1 base at V and 0 bases at J, leaving 2 bases unmatched. The CDR3 consists of 15 residues. This CDR3 reads CASSLSAGSTDTQYF. CDR3 DNA: TGCGCCAGCAGCTTGTCAGCGGGGAGCACAGATACGCAGTATTTT.

The chain is built from TRBV19 and TRBJ2-3; D remains unclear. The CDR3 spans 15 residues. In germline, CDR1 is LNHDA, CDR2 SQIVND (reference sequence). Between the trimmed V and J ends, which lost 3 bases and 4 bases, there was a span of 14 bases. Here the CDR3 reads CASSIVHKPPDTQYF. Written as DNA, the CDR3 is TGTGCCAGTAGTATCGTCCATAAACCCCCAGATACGCAGTATTTT.

The chain employs TRBV4-3 and TRBJ2-2; D may match TRBD1 or TRBD2 (5 bases each). Germline values: CDR1 LGHNA, CDR2 YSLEER. Trimming cost V 5 bases and J 3 bases, with 16 bases left between them. CDR3 length: 16 amino acids. CDR3 sequence (DNA): TGCGCCAGCAGCTCAGGCAGCGAGGGGTACACCGGGGAGCTGTTTTTT. As protein: CASSSGSEGYTGELFF.

The chain joins TRBV9 to TRBJ1-2, with D maybe TRBD1 (6 bases). CDR1 is SGDLS and CDR2 is YYNGEE in the germline V gene. The germline V and J ends were trimmed by 3 bases and 5 bases, with 17 bases remaining between them. The CDR3 length is 15 residues. CDR3 in amino acids: CASSETGTLRYGYTF. CDR3 DNA: TGTGCCAGCAGCGAGACCGGGACACTAAGATATGGCTACACCTTC. Full variable domain (remainder filled in from reference TRBV9 and TRBJ1-2): DSGVTQTPKHLITATGQRVTLRCSPRSGDLSVYWYQQSLDQGLQFLIQYYNGEERAKGNILERFSAQQFPDLHSELNLSSLELGDSALYFCASSETGTLRYGYTFGSGTRLTVV.